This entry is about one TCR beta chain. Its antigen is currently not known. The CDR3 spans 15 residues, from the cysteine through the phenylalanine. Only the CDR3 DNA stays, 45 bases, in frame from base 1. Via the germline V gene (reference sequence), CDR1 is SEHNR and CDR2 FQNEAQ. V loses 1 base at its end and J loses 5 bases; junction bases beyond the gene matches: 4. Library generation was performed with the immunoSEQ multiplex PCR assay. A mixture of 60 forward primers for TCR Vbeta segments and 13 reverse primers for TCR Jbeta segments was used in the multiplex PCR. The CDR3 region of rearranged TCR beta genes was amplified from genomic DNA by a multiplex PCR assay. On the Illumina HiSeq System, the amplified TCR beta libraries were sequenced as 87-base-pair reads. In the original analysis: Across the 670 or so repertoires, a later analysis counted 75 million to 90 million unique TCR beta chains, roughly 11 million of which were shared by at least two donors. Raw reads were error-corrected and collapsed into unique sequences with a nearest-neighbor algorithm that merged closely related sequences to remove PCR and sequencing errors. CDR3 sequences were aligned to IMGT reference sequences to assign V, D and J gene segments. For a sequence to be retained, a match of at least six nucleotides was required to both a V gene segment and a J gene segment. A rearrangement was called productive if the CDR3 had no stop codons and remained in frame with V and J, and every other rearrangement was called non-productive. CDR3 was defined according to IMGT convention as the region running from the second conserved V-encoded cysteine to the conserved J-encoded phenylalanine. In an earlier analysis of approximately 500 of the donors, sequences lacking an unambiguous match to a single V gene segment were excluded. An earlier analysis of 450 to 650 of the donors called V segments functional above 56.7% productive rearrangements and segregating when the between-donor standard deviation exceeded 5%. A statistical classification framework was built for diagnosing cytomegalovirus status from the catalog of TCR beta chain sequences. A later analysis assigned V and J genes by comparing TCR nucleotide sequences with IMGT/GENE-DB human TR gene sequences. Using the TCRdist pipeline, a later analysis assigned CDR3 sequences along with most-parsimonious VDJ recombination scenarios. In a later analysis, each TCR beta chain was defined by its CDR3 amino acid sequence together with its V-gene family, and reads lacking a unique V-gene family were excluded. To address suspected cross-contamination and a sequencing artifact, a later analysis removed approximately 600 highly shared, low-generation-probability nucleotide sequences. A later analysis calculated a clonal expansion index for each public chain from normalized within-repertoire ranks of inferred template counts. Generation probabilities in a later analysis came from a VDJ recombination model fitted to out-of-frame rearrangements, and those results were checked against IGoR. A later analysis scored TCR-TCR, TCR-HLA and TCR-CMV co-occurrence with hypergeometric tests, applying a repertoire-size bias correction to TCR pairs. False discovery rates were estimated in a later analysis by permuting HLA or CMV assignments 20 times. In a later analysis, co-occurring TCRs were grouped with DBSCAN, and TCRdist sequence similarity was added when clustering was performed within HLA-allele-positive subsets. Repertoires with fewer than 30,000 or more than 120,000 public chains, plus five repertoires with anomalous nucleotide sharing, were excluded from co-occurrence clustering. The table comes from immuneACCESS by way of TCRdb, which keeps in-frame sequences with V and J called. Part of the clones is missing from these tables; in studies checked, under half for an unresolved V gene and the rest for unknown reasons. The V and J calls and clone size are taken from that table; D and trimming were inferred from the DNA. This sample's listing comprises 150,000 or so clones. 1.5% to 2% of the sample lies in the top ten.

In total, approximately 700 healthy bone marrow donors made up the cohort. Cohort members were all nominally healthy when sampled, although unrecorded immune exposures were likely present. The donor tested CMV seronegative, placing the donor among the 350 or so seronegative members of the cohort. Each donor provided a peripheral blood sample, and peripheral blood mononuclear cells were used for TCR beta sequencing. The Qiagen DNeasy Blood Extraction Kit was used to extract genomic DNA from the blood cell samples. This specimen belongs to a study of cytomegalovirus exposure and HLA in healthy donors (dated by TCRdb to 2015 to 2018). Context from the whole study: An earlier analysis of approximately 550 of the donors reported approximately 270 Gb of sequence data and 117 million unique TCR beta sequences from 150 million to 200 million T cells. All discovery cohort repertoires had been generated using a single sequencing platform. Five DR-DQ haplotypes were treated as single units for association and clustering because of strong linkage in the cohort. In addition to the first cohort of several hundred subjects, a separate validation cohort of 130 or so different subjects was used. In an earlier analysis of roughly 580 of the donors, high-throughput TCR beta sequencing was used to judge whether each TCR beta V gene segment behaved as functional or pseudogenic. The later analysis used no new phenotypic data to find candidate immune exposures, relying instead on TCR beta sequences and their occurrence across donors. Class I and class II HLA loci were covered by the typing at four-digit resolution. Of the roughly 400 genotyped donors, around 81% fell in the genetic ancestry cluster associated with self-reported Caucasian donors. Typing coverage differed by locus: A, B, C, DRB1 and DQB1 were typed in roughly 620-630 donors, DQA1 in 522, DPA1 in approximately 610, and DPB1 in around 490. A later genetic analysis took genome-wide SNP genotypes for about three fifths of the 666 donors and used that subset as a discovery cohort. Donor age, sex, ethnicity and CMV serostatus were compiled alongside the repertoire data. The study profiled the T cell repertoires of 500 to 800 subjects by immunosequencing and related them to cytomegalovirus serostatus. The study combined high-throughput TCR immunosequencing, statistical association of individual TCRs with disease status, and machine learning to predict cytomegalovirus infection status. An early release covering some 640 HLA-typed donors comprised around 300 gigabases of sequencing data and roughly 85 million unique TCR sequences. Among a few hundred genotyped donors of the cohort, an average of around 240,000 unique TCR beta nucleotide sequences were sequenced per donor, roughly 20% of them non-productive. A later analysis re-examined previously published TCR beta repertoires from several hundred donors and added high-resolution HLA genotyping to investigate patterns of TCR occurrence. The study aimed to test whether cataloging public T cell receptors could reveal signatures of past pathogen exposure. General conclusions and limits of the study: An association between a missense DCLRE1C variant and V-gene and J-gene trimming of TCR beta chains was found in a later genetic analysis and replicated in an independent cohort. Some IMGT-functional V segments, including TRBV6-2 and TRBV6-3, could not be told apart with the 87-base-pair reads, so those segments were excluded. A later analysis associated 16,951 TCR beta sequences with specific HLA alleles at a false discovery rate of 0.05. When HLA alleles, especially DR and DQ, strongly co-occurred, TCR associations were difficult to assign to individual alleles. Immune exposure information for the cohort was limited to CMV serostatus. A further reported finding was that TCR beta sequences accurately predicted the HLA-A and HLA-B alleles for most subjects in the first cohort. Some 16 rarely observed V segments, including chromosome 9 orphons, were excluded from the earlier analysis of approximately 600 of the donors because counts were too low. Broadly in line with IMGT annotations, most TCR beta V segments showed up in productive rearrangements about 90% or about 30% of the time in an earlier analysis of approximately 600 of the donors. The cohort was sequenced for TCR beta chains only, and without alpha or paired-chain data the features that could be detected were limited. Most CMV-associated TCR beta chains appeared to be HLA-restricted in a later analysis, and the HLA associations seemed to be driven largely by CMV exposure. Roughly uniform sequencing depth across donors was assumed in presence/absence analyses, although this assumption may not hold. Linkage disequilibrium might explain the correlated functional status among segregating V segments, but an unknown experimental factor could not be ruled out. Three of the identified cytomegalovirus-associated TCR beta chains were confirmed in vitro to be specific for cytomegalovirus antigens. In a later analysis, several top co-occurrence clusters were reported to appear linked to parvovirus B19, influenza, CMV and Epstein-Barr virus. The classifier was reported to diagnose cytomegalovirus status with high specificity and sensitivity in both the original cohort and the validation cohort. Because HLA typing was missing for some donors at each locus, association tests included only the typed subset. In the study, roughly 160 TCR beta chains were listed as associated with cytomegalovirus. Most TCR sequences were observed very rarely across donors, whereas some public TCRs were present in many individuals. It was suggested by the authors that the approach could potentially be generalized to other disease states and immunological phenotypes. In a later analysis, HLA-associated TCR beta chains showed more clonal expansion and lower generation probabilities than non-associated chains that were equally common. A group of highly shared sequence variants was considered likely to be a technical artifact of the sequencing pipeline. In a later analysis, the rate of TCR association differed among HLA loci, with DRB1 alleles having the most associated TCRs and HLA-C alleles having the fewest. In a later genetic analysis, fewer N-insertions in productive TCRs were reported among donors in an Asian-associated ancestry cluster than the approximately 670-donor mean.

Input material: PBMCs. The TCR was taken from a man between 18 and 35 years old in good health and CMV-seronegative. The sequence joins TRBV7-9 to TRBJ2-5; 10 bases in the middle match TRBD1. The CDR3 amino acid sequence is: CASSLGGQGSETQYF. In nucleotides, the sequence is TGTGCCAGCAGCTTAGGGGGACAGGGGTCGGAGACCCAGTACTTC.